The 21 T cell receptor beta chains below come from one sample, sequenced in a study of Ad26.COV2.S vaccination and SARS-CoV-2 variants. Clones were read by immunoSEQ multiplex PCR, and TCRdb kept only the in-frame ones, dropping some. The sample lists approximately 400,000 clones, approximately 81% occurring once. As for treatment: about 20 received Ad26.COV2.S at low or high dose, single or two shots; 5 received placebo; per-sample allocation not given. Collection of the samples took place on day 63 after the first injection of vaccine or placebo. The specimen comprised peripheral blood, sampled in a trial of Ad26.COV2.S vaccine versus placebo. The receptor set was obtained from a person aged 18 to 65 who received the Ad26.COV2.S COVID-19 vaccine or a placebo.

The chain links TRBV27 to TRBJ1-1, with D maybe TRBD1 (6 bases). This CDR3 region has 12 residues. Germline CDR1 MNHEY, CDR2 SMNVEV (reference sequence). The V gene lost 3 bases and the J gene lost 7 bases, with 9 bases spanning the gap. The CDR3 DNA sequence: TGTGCCAGCAGTTTGGGGGGCGTTGAAGCTTTCTTT. Encoded protein: CASSLGGVEAFF.

V is TRBV6-2 or TRBV6-3 and J is TRBJ1-1; no firm D call. Germline-derived CDR1 and CDR2 are MNHEY and SVGEGT. Trimming removed 5 bases from V and 6 bases from J, with 7 bases in between. This CDR3 has 11 residues. The CDR3 is CASSNTAEAFF. CDR3 in DNA: TGTGCCAGCAGTAACACGGCTGAAGCTTTCTTT.

The count of this clone is one. The CDR3 coding sequence is TGTGCCAGTTCCAGGGTTCCACCCCCCTACAATGAGCAGTTCTTC. It yields the protein CASSRVPPPYNEQFF. The chain employs TRBV18 and TRBJ2-1, with D perhaps matching TRBD1 (5 bases). The length of the CDR3 is 15 residues. The V and J ends lost 9 bases and 2 bases respectively, with 17 bases between them. The germline V gene encodes CDR1 KGHSH and CDR2 LQKENI.

The genes are TRBV21-1 and TRBJ1-2. TRBV21-1 is shown as a pseudogene. The CDR3 sequence is 16 residues long. This chain's CDR3 is CASSNLRVPEGNGYTF. The CDR3 bases are TGTGCCAGCAGCAATCTTAGGGTCCCAGAGGGAAATGGCTACACCTTC.

V gene TRBV5-1 combines with J gene TRBJ2-3; 8 nucleotides match TRBD2. There are 17 residues in the CDR3. CDR1 and CDR2 (germline): SGHRS, YFSETQ. With V trimmed by 0 bases and J by 1 base, 7 bases remained unmatched. The CDR3 nucleotides are TGCGCCAGCAGCTTGGCCCCCAGCGGGGGAGGCACAGATACGCAGTATTTT. Encoded protein: CASSLAPSGGGTDTQYF.

This chain links TRBV10-3 with TRBJ1-2, with D tentatively TRBD1 (5 bases). The CDR3 loop spans 16 amino acids. Trimming removed 2 bases at V and 0 bases at J, with 13 bases between. Germline assignment: CDR1 ENHRY and CDR2 SYGVKD. The CDR3 sequence: CAISEAGTAANYGYTF. For the CDR3, the DNA is TGTGCCATCAGTGAGGCCGGGACCGCAGCTAACTATGGCTACACCTTC.

Concerning this clone itself: This specimen includes other DNA sequences encoding the same CDR3. This sequence joins TRBV3-1 (or the pseudogene TRBV3-2) and TRBJ2-5; D is undetermined. CDR1 is LGHDT and CDR2 is YNNKEL in the germline V gene (reference sequence). The CDR3 is 12 amino acids. The germline V and J ends were trimmed by 4 bases and 2 bases, with 5 bases remaining between them. For the CDR3, the DNA is TGTGCCAGCAGCCGACAACAAGAGACCCAGTACTTC. Protein product: CASSRQQETQYF.

The chain couples TRBV4-3 to TRBJ1-1; D is unresolved. V gave up 0 bases and J gave up 2 bases, with 7 bases separating them. In germline, CDR1 is LGHNA, CDR2 YSLEER. This CDR3 comprises 14 residues. The CDR3, as DNA: TGCGCCAGCAGCCAAGATCCAGTAAACACTGAAGCTTTCTTT. It specifies CASSQDPVNTEAFF.

The V gene is TRBV6-5, the J gene TRBJ2-7, with 10 bases that match TRBD2. Trimming took 9 bases from V and 4 from J; bases not matched to a gene: 9. Germline-derived CDR1 and CDR2 are MNHEY and SVGAGI. The CDR3 is 14 residues long. Here the CDR3 reads CASTTLAGAYEQYF. CDR3 sequence (DNA): TGTGCCAGTACAACCCTAGCGGGAGCATACGAGCAGTACTTC.

The genes are TRBV14 and TRBJ1-5; 7 bases are a match to TRBD1. J gave up 0 bases and V 3 bases, and 14 bases lay outside the gene matches. The germline CDR1 and CDR2 sequences are SGHDN and FVKESK. The CDR3 is made up of 19 amino acids. The DNA for the CDR3 is TGTGCCAGCAGCCAGAGGAACGGGACAGAACTCTATAGCAATCAGCCCCAGCATTTT. Its protein product is CASSQRNGTELYSNQPQHF.

The chain uses TRBV4-3 and TRBJ1-3; D is unclear. Germline V gives CDR1 LGHNA, CDR2 YSLEER. The CDR3 length is 18 residues. V lost 0 bases, J lost 2 bases, and 17 bases lay in between. CDR3 sequence reads: CASSQDFFGVSPGNTIYF. CDR3 DNA sequence: TGCGCCAGCAGCCAAGATTTCTTCGGAGTCAGTCCTGGAAACACCATATATTTT.

This chain joins TRBV28 and TRBJ2-5; no reliable D call. The V end lost 2 bases, the J end lost 0 bases, and 10 bases lay between the germline ends. Looked up from germline, CDR1 is MDHEN and CDR2 is SYDVKM. The CDR3 extends over 15 amino acids. The CDR3 DNA sequence: TGTGCCAGCAGTTTAACGGGCAGGTACCAAGAGACCCAGTACTTC. This codes for CASSLTGRYQETQYF.

This sequence joins TRBV27 and TRBJ1-6; D not certain. Trimming took off 6 bases at V and 0 bases at J, with 18 bases between the two ends. This CDR3 is built from 18 residues. The germline gives CDR1 MNHEY, CDR2 SMNVEV (reference sequence). The CDR3 region is CASSEIRGSSSYNSPLHF. CDR3 coding DNA: TGTGCCAGCAGCGAGATCCGTGGCTCGAGCTCCTATAATTCACCCCTCCACTTT.

J is TRBJ2-1 and V is TRBV7-8, with D possibly being TRBD1 (6 bases). Germline CDR1 and CDR2: SGHVS and FQNEAQ. Trimming pared 1 base from V and 5 bases from J, leaving 12 bases between. This CDR3 has 15 amino acids. CDR3 amino acids: CASSLERGKHNEQFF. The CDR3 DNA reads as TGTGCCAGCAGCTTAGAAAGGGGGAAGCACAATGAGCAGTTCTTC. The whole variable domain, remainder taken from reference TRBV7-8 and TRBJ2-1, is GAGVSQSPRYKVAKRGQDVALRCDPISGHVSLFWYQQALGQGPEFLTYFQNEAQLDKSGLPSDRFFAERPEGSVSTLKIQRTQQEDSAVYLCASSLERGKHNEQFFGPGTRLTVL.

The chain couples TRBV30 to TRBJ1-1, with D possibly matching TRBD1 (6 bases). Trimming left V 4 bases short and J 2 bases short, with 23 bases between. The CDR3 length is 17 residues. CDR1 GTSNPN and CDR2 SVGIG come from the germline V gene (reference sequence). CDR3 sequence reads: CAWKVSGRGGVNTEAFF. Written as DNA, the CDR3 is TGTGCCTGGAAAGTTTCGGGTAGGGGGGGAGTCAACACTGAAGCTTTCTTT.

The gene calls are TRBV5-4 and TRBJ2-7; 10 bases agree with TRBD1. J was trimmed by 2 bases and V by 4 bases; bases with no gene match: 6. The CDR3 is 15 residues long. CDR1 and CDR2 from the germline V gene are SGHNT and YYREEE (reference sequence). The CDR3 protein is CASSGTGVLPYEQYF. The CDR3 DNA is TGTGCCAGCAGCGGGACAGGGGTTTTACCCTACGAGCAGTACTTC.

This rearrangement joins TRBV6-1 to TRBJ1-2; D is uncertain. Germline V CDR1 and CDR2: MNHNS, SASEGT. Trimming shortened V by 2 bases and J by 0 bases, and 4 bases separated the two germline ends. CDR3 length: 13 residues. CDR3 sequence (DNA): TGTGCCAGCAGTGAAACCGCTAACTATGGCTACACCTTC. This gives the protein CASSETANYGYTF.

V gene TRBV7-2 combines with J gene TRBJ1-5, with a possible D match to TRBD1 (5 bases). Germline V lookup: CDR1 SGHTA, CDR2 FQGNSA. This CDR3 has 15 residues. Trimming took off 2 bases at V and 3 bases at J, with 11 bases between the two ends. Here the CDR3 reads CASSLWGLYNQPQHF. In DNA form, the CDR3 reads TGTGCCAGCAGCTTATGGGGGTTGTACAATCAGCCCCAGCATTTT.

This clone was observed once. The V call is TRBV6-5, the J call TRBJ2-4, with 8 bases lining up with TRBD1. The CDR3 contains 13 residues. V trimming: 5 bases; J trimming: 8 bases; junction bases outside the gene matches: 5. The V gene's germline CDR1 is MNHEY and CDR2 SVGAGI. CDR3 amino acids: CASSPPGQDIQYF. Here the CDR3 DNA reads TGTGCCAGCAGTCCTCCGGGACAGGACATTCAGTACTTC.

This chain joins TRBV3-1 (or the pseudogene TRBV3-2) and TRBJ2-2; D may be TRBD1 or TRBD2 (5 bases each). Per the germline V gene, CDR1 is LGHDT and CDR2 is YNNKEL (reference sequence). The CDR3 contains 15 residues. The V gene lost 3 bases and the J gene lost 6 bases, with 14 bases spanning the gap. The CDR3 loop is CASSHRDRFSGELFF. CDR3 coding DNA: TGTGCCAGCAGCCACAGGGACCGTTTTTCCGGGGAGCTGTTTTTT.

The chain recombines TRBV28 with TRBJ1-5; 7 bases are shared with TRBD1. The CDR3 totals 15 residues. Germline loops: CDR1 MDHEN, CDR2 SYDVKM. Trimming removed 6 bases from V and 4 bases from J; junction bases left unmatched: 9. The CDR3 loop reads CASSSQGIANQPQHF. CDR3 nucleotides: TGTGCCAGCAGCTCACAGGGGATTGCTAATCAGCCCCAGCATTTT.